These 20 T cell receptor beta chains came from one sample sequenced in a study of cytomegalovirus exposure and HLA in healthy donors. PCR involved 60 Vbeta and 13 Jbeta primers. Only in-frame clones appear in the TCRdb table, and some are missing; sequencing was by immunoSEQ multiplex PCR. The repertoire has some 180,000 clones, around 80% of them found once; the top ten carry about 1.5%. Source material: PBMCs. These receptor sequences come from a man younger than 30 in good health and CMV-seronegative.

The chain has TRBV7-9 and TRBJ1-1; D may be TRBD1 (6 bases). There are 15 residues in the CDR3. V was shortened by 5 bases and J by 4 bases, with 17 bases between the two germline ends. Germline V lookup: CDR1 SEHNR, CDR2 FQNEAQ (reference sequence). This CDR3 is CASSPLGQKSTEAFF. In DNA form, the CDR3 reads TGTGCCAGCAGCCCGCTAGGACAGAAAAGCACTGAAGCTTTCTTT.

The chain carries TRBV5-1 and TRBJ2-7, with 8 bases fitting TRBD2. CDR1 is SGHRS, CDR2 YFSETQ, per germline. The CDR3 covers 15 residues. Trimming at V came to 2 bases and at J to 7 bases, leaving 11 bases not matched to a gene. CDR3 sequence reads: CASSFVSGAVGEQYF. The CDR3 DNA follows: TGCGCCAGCAGCTTCGTTAGCGGGGCTGTGGGAGAGCAGTACTTC.

The chain couples TRBV14 to TRBJ2-5, with TRBD1 identical over 8 bases. Per the germline V gene, CDR1 is SGHDN and CDR2 is FVKESK. CDR3 length: 14 residues. V shed 8 bases, J shed 5 bases, and the junction held 10 bases outside the gene matches. The CDR3 loop is CASGRQGSPETQYF. CDR3 in DNA: TGTGCCAGCGGGAGACAGGGGTCTCCCGAGACCCAGTACTTC.

The rearrangement uses TRBV7-6 and TRBJ1-1; 9 bases are shared with TRBD1. Germline CDR1 reads SGHVS; CDR2 reads FNYEAQ. The V gene end was trimmed by 5 bases and the J gene end by 1 base; junction bases not matched to a gene: 5. The CDR3 totals 15 residues. DNA of the CDR3: TGTGCCAGCAGCCTTACAGGGGGCTGGAACACTGAAGCTTTCTTT. Protein sequence: CASSLTGGWNTEAFF.

V gene TRBV29-1 combines with J gene TRBJ2-7, with 10 bases aligning to TRBD2. The CDR3 contains 13 residues. Trimming removed 4 bases from V and 7 bases from J; junction bases left unmatched: 7. CDR1 is SQVTM, CDR2 ANQGSEA, per germline. The CDR3 bases are TGCAGCGTTGTTCTAGCGGGAGCGGAAGAGCAGTACTTC. Its translation: CSVVLAGAEEQYF.

The rearrangement joins TRBV7-8 to TRBJ1-1, with D uncertain. V was trimmed by 1 base and J by 6 bases, leaving 6 bases between them. The CDR3 length is 12 residues. The germline V gene has CDR1 SGHVS and CDR2 FQNEAQ. The CDR3 region has the DNA TGTGCCAGCAGCTTAGGAGGGTCTGAAGCTTTCTTT. Translating gives CASSLGGSEAFF.

The chain is built from TRBV5-1 and TRBJ2-7, with 7 bases that match TRBD2. The V gene's germline CDR1 is SGHRS and CDR2 YFSETQ. Germline trimming cut 0 bases from V and 3 bases from J; bases unmatched to any gene: 6. The CDR3 runs to 15 residues. CDR3 residues: CASSLGAGKIYEQYF. The CDR3 DNA reads TGCGCCAGCAGCTTGGGAGCGGGAAAAATCTACGAGCAGTACTTC. Full variable domain (outside the CDR3, taken from reference TRBV5-1 and TRBJ2-7): KAGVTQTPRYLIKTRGQQVTLSCSPISGHRSVSWYQQTPGQGLQFLFEYFSETQRNKGNFPGRFSGRQFSNSRSEMNVSTLELGDSALYLCASSLGAGKIYEQYFGPGTRLTVT.

This clone was seen a single time. The gene calls are TRBV11-2 and TRBJ2-1; 7 bases are shared with TRBD2. V dropped 0 bases and J dropped 2; count of bases not matched to a gene: 1. From germline, CDR1 is SGHAT and CDR2 FQNNGV. This CDR3 region has 15 residues. The CDR3 bases are TGTGCCAGCAGCTTAGATGGGGGGGCCTACAATGAGCAGTTCTTC. Translation: CASSLDGGAYNEQFF.

This clone was picked up one time. V is TRBV7-6 and J is TRBJ2-3, with D maybe TRBD2 (5 bases). The ends were cut back, 4 bases at V and 4 bases at J, with 18 bases in the middle. This CDR3 comprises 16 residues. The V gene's germline CDR1 is SGHVS and CDR2 FNYEAQ. CDR3: CASSSALRVVADTQYF. The CDR3 DNA is TGTGCCAGCAGCTCCGCGTTGAGGGTAGTCGCAGATACGCAGTATTTT.

V gene TRBV7-9 combines with J gene TRBJ2-7; D uncertain. CDR1 and CDR2 from the germline V gene are SEHNR and FQNEAQ (reference sequence). The V gene lost 1 base and the J gene lost 0 bases, with 16 bases spanning the gap. The CDR3 loop spans 17 amino acids. The CDR3 DNA follows: TGTGCCAGCAGCTTAGGTCATCGGTCGAAGAGCTCCTACGAGCAGTACTTC. It translates to CASSLGHRSKSSYEQYF.

The chain recombines TRBV19 with TRBJ1-3; D not certain. The CDR3 is made up of 12 amino acids. Deletions cut 7 bases from V and 9 bases from J, with 13 bases between. The germline V gene encodes CDR1 LNHDA and CDR2 SQIVND (reference sequence). CDR3 DNA: TGTGCCAGTACCCACGGGGAGGCCACCATATATTTT. Amino acid sequence: CASTHGEATIYF.

This chain connects TRBV6-5 to TRBJ2-7; D is perhaps TRBD2 (6 bases). This CDR3 spans 14 amino acids. Trimming pared 7 bases from V and 3 bases from J, leaving 16 bases between. Germline V CDR1 and CDR2: MNHEY, SVGAGI. The CDR3 loop is CASTRGFLFYEQYF. CDR3 in DNA: TGTGCCAGCACCCGGGGGTTCCTCTTCTACGAGCAGTACTTC.

CDR3 nucleotide sequence: TGCAGCGTGGAGGACCGACCGAACACTGAAGCTTTCTTT. This codes for CSVEDRPNTEAFF. V and J are TRBV29-1 and TRBJ1-1; D unclear. Germline values: CDR1 SQVTM, CDR2 ANQGSEA. The CDR3 spans 13 residues. V was trimmed by 6 bases and J by 1 base, leaving 12 bases between them.

CDR3 DNA sequence: TGTGCCAGCAGCTCTCGGACTCATGGCTACACCTTC. Translated: CASSSRTHGYTF. The chain links TRBV7-9 to TRBJ1-2; D gene ambiguous. Trimming left V 4 bases short and J 6 bases short, with 9 bases between. Germline lookup yields CDR1 SEHNR and CDR2 FQNEAQ (reference sequence). The CDR3 spans 12 residues.

The chain carries TRBV7-2 and TRBJ1-1, with a weak D call TRBD1 (5 bases). The V end was cut by 3 bases, the J end by 6 bases, with 11 bases between. Germline-derived CDR1 and CDR2 are SGHTA and FQGNSA. The CDR3 spans 13 residues. As DNA, the CDR3 is TGTGCCAGCAGCTTCCACCAGGGCTCTGAAGCTTTCTTT. Protein sequence: CASSFHQGSEAFF.

V usage is TRBV19 and J usage is TRBJ1-5; 10 bases map to TRBD1. Germline loops: CDR1 LNHDA, CDR2 SQIVND (reference sequence). V lost 3 bases to trimming and J lost 6 bases; unmatched junction nucleotides: 5. This CDR3 is built from 15 residues. The DNA of the CDR3 is TGTGCCAGTAGTATTGGACAGGGGGGAGGTCAGCCCCAGCATTTT. It specifies CASSIGQGGGQPQHF.

V is TRBV12-5 and J is TRBJ1-6, with D tentatively TRBD1 (5 bases). The length of the CDR3 is 15 residues. Germline V gene lookup returns CDR1 LGHNT and CDR2 FRNRAP. Between the trimmed V and J ends, which lost 4 bases and 6 bases, there was a span of 13 bases. CDR3 bases: TGTGCTAGTGGTTCTCCCAGCCAGGGTAATTCACCCCTCCACTTT. It specifies CASGSPSQGNSPLHF.

A few counts support this clone. The gene calls are TRBV4-3 and TRBJ2-3; TRBD2 matches at 7 bases. CDR1 is LGHNA, CDR2 YSLEER, per germline. The ends lost 4 bases at V and 8 bases at J; junction bases unmatched: 12. This CDR3 has 15 amino acids. CDR3 residues: CASSPRTAGGGTQYF. CDR3 sequence (DNA): TGCGCCAGCAGCCCTCGGACGGCGGGCGGGGGTACGCAGTATTTT.

This chain uses TRBV28 with TRBJ2-5; 11 bases are a match to TRBD2. CDR3 size: 15 residues. J gave up 2 bases and V 6 bases, and 5 bases lay outside the gene matches. Germline values: CDR1 MDHEN, CDR2 SYDVKM. CDR3 sequence reads: CASSHGTSGQETQYF. The CDR3 bases are TGTGCCAGCAGCCATGGGACTAGCGGTCAAGAGACCCAGTACTTC.

The chain has TRBV29-1 and TRBJ2-1; 10 nucleotides match TRBD1. The CDR3 has 14 residues. Germline V gene data show CDR1 as SQVTM and CDR2 as ANQGSEA. V shed 5 bases, J shed 9 bases, and the junction held 10 bases outside the gene matches. The CDR3 coding sequence is TGCAGCGTTCTCGGACAGGGGGGGTTCAGTGAGCAGTTCTTC. Its protein product is CSVLGQGGFSEQFF.